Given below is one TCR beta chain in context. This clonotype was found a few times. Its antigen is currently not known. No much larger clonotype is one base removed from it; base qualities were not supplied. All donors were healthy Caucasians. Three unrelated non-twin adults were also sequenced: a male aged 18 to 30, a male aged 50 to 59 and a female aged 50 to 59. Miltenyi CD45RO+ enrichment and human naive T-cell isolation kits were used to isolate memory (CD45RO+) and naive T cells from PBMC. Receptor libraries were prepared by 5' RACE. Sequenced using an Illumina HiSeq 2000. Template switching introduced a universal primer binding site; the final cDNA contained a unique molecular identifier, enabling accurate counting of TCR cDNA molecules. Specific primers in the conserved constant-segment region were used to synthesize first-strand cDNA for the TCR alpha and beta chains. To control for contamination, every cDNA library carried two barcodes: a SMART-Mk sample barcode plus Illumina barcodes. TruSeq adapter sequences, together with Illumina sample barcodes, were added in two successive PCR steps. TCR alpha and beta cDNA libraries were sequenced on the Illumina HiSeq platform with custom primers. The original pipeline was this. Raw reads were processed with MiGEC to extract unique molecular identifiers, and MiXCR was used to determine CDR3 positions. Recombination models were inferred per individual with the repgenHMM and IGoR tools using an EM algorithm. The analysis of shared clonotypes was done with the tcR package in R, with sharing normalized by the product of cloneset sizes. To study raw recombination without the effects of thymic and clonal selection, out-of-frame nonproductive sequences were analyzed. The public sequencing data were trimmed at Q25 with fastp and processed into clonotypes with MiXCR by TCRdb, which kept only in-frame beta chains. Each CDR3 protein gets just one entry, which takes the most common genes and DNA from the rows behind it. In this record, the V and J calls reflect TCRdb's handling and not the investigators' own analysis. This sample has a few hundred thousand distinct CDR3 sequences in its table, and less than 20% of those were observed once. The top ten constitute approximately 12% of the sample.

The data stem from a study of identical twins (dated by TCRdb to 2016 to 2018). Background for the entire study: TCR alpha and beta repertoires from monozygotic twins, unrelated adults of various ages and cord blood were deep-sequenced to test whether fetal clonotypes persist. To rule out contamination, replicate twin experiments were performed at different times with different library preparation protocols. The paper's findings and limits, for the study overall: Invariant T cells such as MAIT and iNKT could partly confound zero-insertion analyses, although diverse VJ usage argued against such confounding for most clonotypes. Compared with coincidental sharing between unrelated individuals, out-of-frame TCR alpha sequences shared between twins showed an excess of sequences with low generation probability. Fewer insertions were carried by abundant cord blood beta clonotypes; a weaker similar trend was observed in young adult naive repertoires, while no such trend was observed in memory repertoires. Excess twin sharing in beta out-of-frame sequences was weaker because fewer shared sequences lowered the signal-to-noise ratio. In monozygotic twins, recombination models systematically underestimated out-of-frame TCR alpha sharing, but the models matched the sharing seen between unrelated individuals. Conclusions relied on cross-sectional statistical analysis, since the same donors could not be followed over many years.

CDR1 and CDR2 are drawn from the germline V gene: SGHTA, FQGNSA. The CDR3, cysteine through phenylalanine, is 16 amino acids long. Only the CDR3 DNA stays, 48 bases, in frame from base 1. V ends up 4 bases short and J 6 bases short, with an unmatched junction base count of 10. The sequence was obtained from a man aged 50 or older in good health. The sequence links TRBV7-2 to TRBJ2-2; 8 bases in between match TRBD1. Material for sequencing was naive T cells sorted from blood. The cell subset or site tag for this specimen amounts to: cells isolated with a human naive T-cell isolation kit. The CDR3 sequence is CASSYIRLQGAGELFF. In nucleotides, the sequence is TGTGCCAGCAGCTATATCAGATTACAGGGGGCCGGGGAGCTGTTTTTT. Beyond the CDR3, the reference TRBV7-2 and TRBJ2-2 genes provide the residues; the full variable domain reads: GAGVSQSPSNKVTEKGKDVELRCDPISGHTALYWYRQSLGQGLEFLIYFQGNSAPDKSGLPSDRFSAERTGGSVSTLTIQRTQQEDSAVYLCASSYIRLQGAGELFFGEGSRLTVL.